Sequencing of this T cell receptor (beta chain) was carried out in a study of blood T cell repertoires in COVID-19. The data were produced by immunoSEQ multiplex PCR, yet TCRdb's version contains in-frame clones alone and is incomplete. The repertoire includes some 250,000 clones, roughly 86% of them detected once, and roughly 3% sits in the top ten. V lost 3 bases, J lost 3 bases, and 16 bases stayed unmatched. Germline values: CDR1 LGHNT, CDR2 FRNRAP. This CDR3 spans 20 amino acids. The rearrangement uses TRBV12-5 and TRBJ2-7, with 14 nucleotides matching TRBD2. The clonotype originates from a woman between 25 and 40 years old who had recovered from COVID-19. Sequenced input: peripheral blood. CDR3 residues: CASGFPSRLAGGPGRYEQYF. The CDR3 region has the DNA TGTGCTAGTGGTTTCCCCTCTCGACTAGCGGGGGGGCCGGGCCGCTACGAGCAGTACTTC.